This T cell receptor beta chain was obtained from a study of regulatory T cells in long-lasting Graves disease. For the study at large: Less than 3 months of antithyroid drugs had been taken by newly diagnosed Graves' patients.

The CDR3 sequence is 17 residues long. Germline lookup yields CDR1 SGHVS and CDR2 FQNEAQ. With 7 bases clipped from V and 7 bases from J, the junction kept 13 bases outside the gene matches. Building the TCR beta libraries relied on iRepertoire HTBI primers, and CDR3 regions underwent Arm-PCR. Each CDR3 protein is one row after TCRdb ran MiXCR on the multiplex PCR reads. There are about 310,000 distinct CDR3 sequences in the sample; 15% to 20% occur only once, and more than 30% lies in the top ten. Time point meaning: newly diagnosed GD, antithyroid drugs for less than 3 months. PBMCs provided the RNA from which the TCR library was made. Graves' disease diagnosis used American Thyroid Association guidelines.

This clonotype was obtained from a female donor with Graves disease. This chain connects TRBV7-8 to TRBJ2-2; TRBD1 aligns across 12 bases. The sample consisted of peripheral blood mononuclear cells (PBMCs), taken at new diagnosis, from a patient treated with antithyroid drugs. CDR3 sequence: CASNSLPGQGAGGELFF. CDR3 sequence (DNA): TGTGCCAGCAATTCACTCCCGGGACAGGGGGCAGGCGGGGAGCTGTTTTTT.